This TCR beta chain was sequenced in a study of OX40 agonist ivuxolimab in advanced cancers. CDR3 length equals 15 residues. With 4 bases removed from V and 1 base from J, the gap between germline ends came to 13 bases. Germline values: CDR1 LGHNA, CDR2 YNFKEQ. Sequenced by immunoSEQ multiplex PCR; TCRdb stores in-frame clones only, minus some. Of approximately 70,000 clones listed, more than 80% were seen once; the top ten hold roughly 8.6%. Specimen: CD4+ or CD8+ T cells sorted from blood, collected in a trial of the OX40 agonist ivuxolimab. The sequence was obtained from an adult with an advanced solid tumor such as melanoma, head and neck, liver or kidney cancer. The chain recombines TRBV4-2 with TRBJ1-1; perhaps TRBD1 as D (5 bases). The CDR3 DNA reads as TGTGCCAGCAGCCGGGTGGGGGTAGGGAACACTGAAGCTTTCTTT. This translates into CASSRVGVGNTEAFF.